The next 24 T cell receptor beta chains were all read from a single sample in a study of cytomegalovirus exposure and HLA in healthy donors. Both 60 Vbeta primers and 13 Jbeta primers went into the PCR. Sequencing used immunoSEQ multiplex PCR; TCRdb keeps in-frame clones, though not all of them. The sample consists of more than 100,000 clones, roughly 66% of them appearing once. Material: PBMCs. The source is a man in his late teens or twenties in good health and CMV-seronegative.

This chain connects TRBV28 to TRBJ1-1; D perhaps matches TRBD1 (6 bases). Trimming pared 5 bases from V and 1 base from J, leaving 20 bases between. The CDR3 spans 17 residues. The V gene's germline CDR1 is MDHEN and CDR2 SYDVKM. The CDR3 is CASSPLGGQFKNTEAFF. CDR3 sequence (DNA): TGTGCCAGCAGTCCGTTGGGGGGGCAATTTAAGAACACTGAAGCTTTCTTT.

This clone was seen only a few times. CDR3 in amino acids: CASSDRVYGYTF. The CDR3 DNA is TGTGCCAGTTCGGACAGGGTCTATGGCTACACCTTC. The V call is TRBV19, the J call TRBJ1-2, with 8 bases that match TRBD1. Germline V CDR1 and CDR2: LNHDA, SQIVND (reference sequence). The CDR3 sequence is 12 residues long. The ends lost 8 bases at V and 4 bases at J; junction bases unmatched: 3.

This chain joins TRBV5-1 and TRBJ2-7; tentative D call: TRBD2 (6 bases). Trimming left V 2 bases short and J 2 bases short, with 11 bases between. The germline CDR1 and CDR2 sequences are SGHRS and YFSETQ. The CDR3 has 14 residues. The CDR3 region is CASSFGGIAYEQYF. The CDR3 bases are TGCGCCAGCAGCTTTGGGGGGATTGCCTACGAGCAGTACTTC.

This clone was recorded a few times. The CDR3 is CASRPAGDYEQFF. The DNA of the CDR3 is TGTGCTAGCCGTCCAGCGGGAGACTATGAGCAGTTCTTC. V usage is TRBV12-5 and J usage is TRBJ2-1, with 8 bases aligning to TRBD2. With V trimmed by 9 bases and J by 8 bases, 9 bases remained unmatched. This CDR3 has 13 residues. Germline V lookup: CDR1 LGHNT, CDR2 FRNRAP.

J is TRBJ2-2 and V is TRBV9, with D possibly matching TRBD2 (6 bases). Germline lookup yields CDR1 SGDLS and CDR2 YYNGEE. The CDR3 runs 16 residues. Trimming left V 3 bases short and J 7 bases short, with 19 bases between. CDR3: CASSAGGSAIFGELFF. The CDR3 DNA is TGTGCCAGCAGCGCCGGGGGTTCAGCCATTTTCGGGGAGCTGTTTTTT.

The CDR3 is CASSLSGKNIQYF. The CDR3 bases are TGTGCCAGCAGTCTTAGCGGTAAAAACATTCAGTACTTC. The rearrangement joins TRBV6-1 to TRBJ2-4; D might be TRBD2 (6 bases). V dropped 5 bases and J dropped 4 bases, with 9 bases sitting between them. This CDR3 is built from 13 residues. Germline lookup yields CDR1 MNHNS and CDR2 SASEGT.

The rearrangement joins TRBV18 to TRBJ2-7; 10 bases are a match to TRBD1. V lost 2 bases, J lost 7 bases, and 5 bases stayed unmatched. Germline V gives CDR1 KGHSH, CDR2 LQKENI. The CDR3 loop spans 14 amino acids. The CDR3 protein is CASSPGTGVWEQYF. The CDR3 bases are TGTGCCAGCTCACCAGGGACAGGGGTTTGGGAGCAGTACTTC. Combining the CDR3 with reference TRBV18 and TRBJ2-7 gives the whole variable domain NAGVMQNPRHLVRRRGQEARLRCSPMKGHSHVYWYRQLPEEGLKFMVYLQKENIIDESGMPKERFSAEFPKEGPSILRIQQVVRGDSAAYFCASSPGTGVWEQYFGPGTRLTVT.

The chain recombines TRBV29-1 with TRBJ2-7; TRBD1 aligns across 8 bases. This CDR3 is built from 12 residues. CDR1 SQVTM and CDR2 ANQGSEA come from the germline V gene. J gave up 5 bases and V 4 bases, and 4 bases lay outside the gene matches. As DNA, the CDR3 is TGCAGCGTTGGACAGGGGATCGACGAGCAGTACTTC. Residues: CSVGQGIDEQYF.

The CDR3 sequence is CASSFGGSDEQYF. The CDR3 coding sequence is TGTGCCAGCAGCTTTGGAGGGTCTGACGAGCAGTACTTC. This chain joins TRBV7-8 and TRBJ2-7, with D perhaps matching TRBD2 (6 bases). The germline V gene encodes CDR1 SGHVS and CDR2 FQNEAQ. The V gene lost 3 bases and the J gene lost 5 bases, with 11 bases spanning the gap. The CDR3 runs to 13 residues.

This clone was seen more than once but under ten times. V gene TRBV25-1 combines with J gene TRBJ1-4, with a weak D call TRBD1 (5 bases). Trimming cost V 3 bases and J 4 bases, with 12 bases left between them. The CDR3 runs to 15 residues. Per germline, CDR1 MGHDK and CDR2 SYGVNS. This chain's CDR3 is CASSEGGFGNEKLFF. The CDR3 nucleotides are TGTGCCAGCAGTGAGGGGGGGTTTGGTAATGAAAAACTGTTTTTT.

This clone was seen once. This chain uses TRBV7-2 with TRBJ1-5; tentatively, D is TRBD1 (5 bases). V was trimmed by 1 base and J by 7 bases, leaving 17 bases between them. Germline values: CDR1 SGHTA, CDR2 FQGNSA. CDR3 length: 16 amino acids. The DNA of the CDR3 is TGTGCCAGCAGCTTAGAGGCAGGGCCCCGGGGGCAGCCCCAGCATTTT. It yields the protein CASSLEAGPRGQPQHF.

The chain uses TRBV6-6 and TRBJ1-1; D is undetermined. Germline values: CDR1 MNHNY, CDR2 SVGAGI (reference sequence). V shed 4 bases and J shed 3 bases, with 6 bases lying between them. The CDR3 has 12 residues. The CDR3 sequence is CASSSRDTEAFF. DNA for the CDR3: TGTGCCAGCAGTTCCCGGGACACTGAAGCTTTCTTT.

The genes are TRBV19 and TRBJ2-7, with 8 bases that match TRBD1. Germline values: CDR1 LNHDA, CDR2 SQIVND (reference sequence). With 6 bases clipped from V and 6 bases from J, the junction kept 10 bases outside the gene matches. The CDR3 length is 14 residues. The CDR3 coding sequence is TGTGCCAGTAGCCACGGACAGGGTGCTAGCGAGCAGTACTTC. It translates to CASSHGQGASEQYF.

V usage is TRBV2 and J usage is TRBJ2-7; D unresolved. Germline V CDR1 and CDR2: SNHLY, FYNNEI. With 10 bases removed from V and 0 bases from J, the gap between germline ends came to 10 bases. This CDR3 spans 12 amino acids. CDR3 in amino acids: CAIRRDSYEQYF. CDR3 nucleotides: TGTGCCATCAGACGAGACTCCTACGAGCAGTACTTC.

The chain recombines TRBV6-5 with TRBJ1-2; D is undetermined. V lost 0 bases and J 5 bases, leaving 16 bases between the germline ends. Germline V gene lookup returns CDR1 MNHEY and CDR2 SVGAGI. The CDR3 covers 16 residues. Here the CDR3 reads CASSYSGRDGRYGYTF. CDR3 DNA: TGTGCCAGCAGTTACTCCGGGAGGGATGGCCGGTATGGCTACACCTTC.

The rearrangement links TRBV30 to TRBJ2-1; TRBD1 matches at 7 bases. This CDR3 spans 13 amino acids. Germline CDR1 is GTSNPN and CDR2 is SVGIG (reference sequence). Trimming took 2 bases from V and 14 from J; bases not matched to a gene: 12. In nucleotides, the CDR3 is TGTGCCTGGAGTTCCAAATCCGGGACAGTAGAGTTCTTC. It is translated as CAWSSKSGTVEFF.

This clone was seen more than once but under ten times. This rearrangement joins TRBV6-5 to TRBJ2-1, with TRBD2 matching over 12 bases. V lost 6 bases and J lost 5; bases outside the gene matches: 5. Germline V lookup: CDR1 MNHEY, CDR2 SVGAGI. The CDR3 totals 15 residues. In DNA form, the CDR3 reads TGTGCCAGCAGCCCGTGGACTAGCGGGAACAATGAGCAGTTCTTC. Translated: CASSPWTSGNNEQFF.

This chain links TRBV15 with TRBJ2-5; 9 nucleotides match TRBD1. Germline trimming cut 8 bases from V and 9 bases from J; bases unmatched to any gene: 10. The CDR3 is 13 residues long. Germline CDR1 LNHNV, CDR2 YYDKDF (reference sequence). CDR3 amino acids: CATATPGTGPQYF. CDR3 in DNA: TGTGCCACCGCCACACCGGGGACAGGGCCCCAGTACTTC.

The chain couples TRBV28 to TRBJ1-1; D ambiguous. The V gene's germline CDR1 is MDHEN and CDR2 SYDVKM. V was trimmed by 1 base and J by 1 base, leaving 4 bases between them. The CDR3 sequence is 13 residues long. The CDR3 is CASSLFRNTEAFF. The CDR3 region has the DNA TGTGCCAGCAGTTTATTCCGGAACACTGAAGCTTTCTTT.

The chain has TRBV20-1 and TRBJ1-6; D is unclear. CDR1 is DFQATT and CDR2 is SNEGSKA in the germline V gene (reference sequence). Trimming pared 6 bases from V and 14 bases from J, leaving 11 bases between. The CDR3 spans 10 residues. This CDR3 reads CSARPGTLHF. The DNA of the CDR3 is TGCAGTGCCCGTCCGGGGACCCTCCACTTT.

The chain is built from TRBV2 and TRBJ2-7; TRBD2 agrees at 11 bases. CDR3 size: 13 residues. The germline V gene encodes CDR1 SNHLY and CDR2 FYNNEI. The junction had 6 bases not matched to a gene; V was cut back by 10 bases and J by 4 bases. The CDR3 is CAIPIAGGYEQYF. The CDR3 DNA sequence: TGTGCCATCCCCATAGCGGGAGGGTACGAGCAGTACTTC.

The chain uses TRBV18 and TRBJ1-1; D is unresolved. The CDR3 runs 15 residues. The V and J ends lost 1 base and 6 bases respectively, with 15 bases between them. Looked up from germline, CDR1 is KGHSH and CDR2 is LQKENI. CDR3 bases: TGTGCCAGCTCACCACGTGTTCCCGGAGGGCCTGAAGCTTTCTTT. Residues: CASSPRVPGGPEAFF.

The rearrangement joins TRBV7-2 to TRBJ2-1; TRBD2 agrees at 7 bases. The CDR3 has 14 amino acids. Germline CDR1 and CDR2: SGHTA and FQGNSA. V was clipped by 1 base and J by 3 bases; unmatched bases: 0. For the CDR3, the DNA is TGTGCCAGCAGCTTAGGCGGGGGCTACAATGAGCAGTTCTTC. Translation: CASSLGGGYNEQFF.

The table lists this clone with a count of one. Here the CDR3 reads CASSQDRGFIGELFF. The CDR3 DNA sequence: TGTGCCAGCTCACAGGACAGGGGCTTCATAGGGGAGCTGTTTTTT. V gene TRBV18 combines with J gene TRBJ2-2; 9 bases are shared with TRBD1. V was pared by 4 bases and J by 8 bases, with 8 bases of the junction left unmatched. From germline, CDR1 is KGHSH and CDR2 LQKENI. The CDR3 totals 15 residues.